This T cell receptor beta chain was profiled in a study of OX40 agonist ivuxolimab in advanced cancers. The study's findings and limits: Part of the nonresponder group also had normalized T-cell clonal expansion that was low.

About this clone itself: Its antigen is still unknown.

Profiled with immunoSEQ multiplex PCR; TCRdb holds only in-frame clones, not every one. The sample has around 100,000 clones, approximately 90% seen once. Per the germline V gene, CDR1 is LNHDA and CDR2 is SQIVND (reference sequence). The CDR3 has 15 amino acids. Trimming removed 3 bases from V and 2 bases from J; junction bases left unmatched: 3. The V and J genes are TRBV19 and TRBJ2-2; 7 positions match TRBD2. The origin of this receptor is an adult with an advanced solid tumor such as melanoma, head and neck, liver or kidney cancer. This material consisted of CD4+ or CD8+ T cells sorted from blood, taken in a trial of the OX40 agonist ivuxolimab. DNA for the CDR3: TGTGCCAGTAGTATGACTAGCCGAAACACCGGGGAGCTGTTTTTT. It encodes CASSMTSRNTGELFF.